This T cell receptor (beta chain) was sequenced for a study of blood T cells in healthy people across ages. This clonotype was counted a few times. For the second PCR, which ran for 7 to 11 cycles, a sample-barcoded 5' primer and a J-beta primer mix were used. Each TCR beta cDNA got a 12-nucleotide random molecular identifier. TCRdb independently ran MiXCR on the 5' RACE reads; one entry per CDR3 protein. The sample lists approximately 800,000 distinct CDR3 sequences; around 34% were seen once. CDR1 is MGHRA and CDR2 is YSYEKL in the germline V gene. The CDR3 is 16 amino acids. The V end lost 0 bases, the J end lost 4 bases, and 15 bases lay between the germline ends. Every donor gave around 10 milliliters of peripheral blood.

V gene TRBV4-1 combines with J gene TRBJ2-5; D is perhaps TRBD1 or TRBD2 (5 bases each). The sequence was obtained from a man younger than 35 in good health. Sequences were obtained from blood. The CDR3 DNA follows: TGCGCCAGCAGCCAAGAGCCAGGGAGTTTGGGAGAGACCCAGTACTTC. This translates into CASSQEPGSLGETQYF.